This TCR beta chain emerged from a study of T cells in Graves' hyperthyroidism and ophthalmopathy. General observations from the study: Blood also showed most of the thyroid clonotypes that were expanded above 0.001.

This clonotype has only a few counts. What it binds is unknown. Trimming shortened V by 3 bases and J by 2 bases, and 11 bases separated the two germline ends. The CDR3 is 14 residues long. Germline CDR1 is LNHDA and CDR2 is SQIVND (reference sequence). Amplification targeted TCR beta CDR3 regions from RNA transcripts. Initially, a first-round RT-PCR of the TCR CDR3 employed the HTBI primer set. Each CDR3 protein is one row after TCRdb ran MiXCR on the multiplex PCR reads. The sample has approximately 600,000 distinct CDR3 sequences, roughly 13% seen once; the top ten hold 5% to 7%. Material for sequencing was blood. The receptor comes from a woman aged 25-40 years with Graves' hyperthyroidism that later progressed to Graves' ophthalmopathy. The gene calls are TRBV19 and TRBJ2-7; D uncertain. CDR3 sequence (DNA): TGTGCCAGTAGTATCGAGACTCTCACCTACGAGCAGTACTTC. This codes for CASSIETLTYEQYF.